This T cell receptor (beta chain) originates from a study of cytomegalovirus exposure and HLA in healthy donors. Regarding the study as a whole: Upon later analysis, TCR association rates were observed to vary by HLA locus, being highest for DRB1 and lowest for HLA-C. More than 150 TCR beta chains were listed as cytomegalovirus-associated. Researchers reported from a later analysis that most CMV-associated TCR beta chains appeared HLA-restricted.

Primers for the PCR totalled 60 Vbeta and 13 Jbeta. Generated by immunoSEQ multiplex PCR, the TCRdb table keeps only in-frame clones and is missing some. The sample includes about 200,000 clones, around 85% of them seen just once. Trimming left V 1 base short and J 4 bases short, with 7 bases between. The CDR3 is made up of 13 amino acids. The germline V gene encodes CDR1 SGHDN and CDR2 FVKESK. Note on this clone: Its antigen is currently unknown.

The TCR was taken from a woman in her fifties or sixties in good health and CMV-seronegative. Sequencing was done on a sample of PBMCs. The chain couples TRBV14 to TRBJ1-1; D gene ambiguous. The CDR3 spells CASSQARGTEAFF. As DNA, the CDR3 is TGTGCCAGCAGCCAAGCGCGGGGCACTGAAGCTTTCTTT. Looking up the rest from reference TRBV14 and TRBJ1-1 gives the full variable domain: EAGVTQFPSHSVIEKGQTVTLRCDPISGHDNLYWYRRVMGKEIKFLLHFVKESKQDESGMPNNRFLAERTGGTYSTLKVQPAELEDSGVYFCASSQARGTEAFFGQGTRLTVV.